This TCR beta chain was observed in a study of blood T cell repertoires in COVID-19. V lost 5 bases, J lost 4 bases, and 8 bases stayed unmatched. Per germline, CDR1 KGHSH and CDR2 LQKENI. This CDR3 comprises 16 residues. Clones were read by immunoSEQ multiplex PCR, and TCRdb kept only the in-frame ones, dropping some. Of under 250,000 clones listed, about four fifths are singletons. The sequencing sample was made of PBMCs or T cells enriched from blood (not recorded which). The clonotype originates from a man aged 55 to 70 who had recovered from COVID-19. The chain recombines TRBV18 with TRBJ2-2; 9 positions match TRBD1. Here the CDR3 reads CASSATGGAVTGELFF. The CDR3 bases are TGTGCCAGCTCAGCCACAGGGGGCGCGGTCACCGGGGAGCTGTTTTTT.